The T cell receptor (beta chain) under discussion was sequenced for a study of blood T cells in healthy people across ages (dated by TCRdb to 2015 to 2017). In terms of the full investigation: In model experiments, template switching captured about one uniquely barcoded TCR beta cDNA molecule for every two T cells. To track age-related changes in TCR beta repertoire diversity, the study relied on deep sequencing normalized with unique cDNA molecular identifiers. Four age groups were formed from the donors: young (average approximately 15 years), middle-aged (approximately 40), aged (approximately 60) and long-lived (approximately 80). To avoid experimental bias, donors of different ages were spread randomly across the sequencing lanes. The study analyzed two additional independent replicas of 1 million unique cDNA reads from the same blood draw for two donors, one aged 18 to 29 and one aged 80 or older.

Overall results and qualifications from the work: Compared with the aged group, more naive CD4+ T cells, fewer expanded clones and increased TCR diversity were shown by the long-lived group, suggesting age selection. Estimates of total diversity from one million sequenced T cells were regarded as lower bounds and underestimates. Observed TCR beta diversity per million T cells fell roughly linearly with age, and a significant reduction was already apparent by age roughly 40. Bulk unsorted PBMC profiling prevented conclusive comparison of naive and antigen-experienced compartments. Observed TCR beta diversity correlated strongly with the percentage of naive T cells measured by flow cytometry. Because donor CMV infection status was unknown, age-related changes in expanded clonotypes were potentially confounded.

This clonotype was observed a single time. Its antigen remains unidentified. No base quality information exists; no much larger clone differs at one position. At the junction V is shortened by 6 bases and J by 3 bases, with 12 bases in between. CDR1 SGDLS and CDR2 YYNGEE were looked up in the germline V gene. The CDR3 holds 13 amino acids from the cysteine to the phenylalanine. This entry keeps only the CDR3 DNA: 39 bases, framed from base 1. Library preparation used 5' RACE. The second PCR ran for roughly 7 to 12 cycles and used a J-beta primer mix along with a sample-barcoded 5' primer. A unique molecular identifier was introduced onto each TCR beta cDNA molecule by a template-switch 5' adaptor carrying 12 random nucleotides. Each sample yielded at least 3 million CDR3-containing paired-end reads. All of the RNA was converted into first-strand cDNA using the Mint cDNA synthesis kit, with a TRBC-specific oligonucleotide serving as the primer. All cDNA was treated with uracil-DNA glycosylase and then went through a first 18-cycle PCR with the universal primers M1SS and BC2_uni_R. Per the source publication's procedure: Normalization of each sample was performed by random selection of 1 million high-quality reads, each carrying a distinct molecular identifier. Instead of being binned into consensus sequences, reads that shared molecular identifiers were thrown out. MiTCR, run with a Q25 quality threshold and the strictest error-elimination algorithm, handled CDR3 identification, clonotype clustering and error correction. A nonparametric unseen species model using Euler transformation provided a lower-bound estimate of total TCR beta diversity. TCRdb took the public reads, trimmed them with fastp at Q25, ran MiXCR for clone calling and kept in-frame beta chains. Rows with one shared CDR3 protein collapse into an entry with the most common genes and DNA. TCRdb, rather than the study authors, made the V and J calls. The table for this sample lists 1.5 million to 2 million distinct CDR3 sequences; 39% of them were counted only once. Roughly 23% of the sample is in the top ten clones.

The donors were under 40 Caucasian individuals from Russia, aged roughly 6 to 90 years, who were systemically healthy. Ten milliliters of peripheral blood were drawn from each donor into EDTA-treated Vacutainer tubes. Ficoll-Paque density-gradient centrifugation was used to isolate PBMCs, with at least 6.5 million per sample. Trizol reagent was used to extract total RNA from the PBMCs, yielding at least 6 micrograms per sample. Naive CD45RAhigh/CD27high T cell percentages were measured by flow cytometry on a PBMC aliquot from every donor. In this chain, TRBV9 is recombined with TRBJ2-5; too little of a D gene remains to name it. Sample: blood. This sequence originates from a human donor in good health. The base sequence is TGTGCCAGCACCTCAAATCAGGAAGAGACCCAGTACTTC. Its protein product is CASTSNQEETQYF.